The 26 T cell receptor beta chains presented below share a single source sample, sequenced in a study of T cells in Graves' hyperthyroidism and ophthalmopathy. Regions amplified from RNA transcripts were the TCR beta CDR3 regions. When the TCR CDR3 underwent first-round RT-PCR, the HTBI primer set was used. TCRdb re-called the multiplex PCR reads with MiXCR, one entry per CDR3 protein. Altogether about 560,000 distinct CDR3 sequences are present, over 15% being singletons, with the ten largest covering about 20%. Sequenced material: blood. The receptors shown here come from a woman younger than 30 with Graves' hyperthyroidism.

This clonotype was found many times. This chain uses TRBV5-1 with TRBJ2-2, with D unclear. The V end was cut by 0 bases, the J end by 3 bases, with 6 bases between. The V gene's germline CDR1 is SGHRS and CDR2 YFSETQ. This CDR3 has 14 residues. The CDR3 protein is CASSLAVHTGELFF. The CDR3 DNA sequence: TGCGCCAGCAGCTTGGCCGTTCACACCGGGGAGCTGTTTTTT.

This clonotype was detected many times. CDR3 region: CASAGGPDTQYF. For the CDR3, the DNA is TGTGCCAGTGCCGGGGGGCCAGATACGCAGTATTTT. The chain joins TRBV2 to TRBJ2-3, with a possible D match to TRBD2 (7 bases). V was clipped by 9 bases and J by 4 bases, with 11 bases between them. Germline lookup yields CDR1 SNHLY and CDR2 FYNNEI. The CDR3 is 12 residues long.

Of note for this clonotype: Being one base from a much bigger clone, this may be a read error. The chain couples TRBV20-1 to TRBJ2-5, with 13 bases fitting TRBD2. The CDR3 is made up of 16 amino acids. Germline V gene sequence: CDR1 DFQATT, CDR2 SNEGSKA (reference sequence). Here the CDR3 DNA reads TGCAGTGCTAGAGAGCGAACTAGCGGGAGGGGAGAGACCCAGCACTTC. This encodes CSARERTSGRGETQHF.

The rearrangement uses TRBV6-1 and TRBJ2-2; 8 bases line up with TRBD1. The CDR3 totals 16 residues. The germline V gene has CDR1 MNHNS and CDR2 SASEGT. V lost 10 bases and J lost 2; bases outside the gene matches: 12. CDR3 DNA sequence: TGTGCCACCTCCATGAGACAGGGGACTAACACCGGGGAGCTGTTTTTT. As protein: CATSMRQGTNTGELFF.

The chain is built from TRBV4-1 and TRBJ1-6; maybe TRBD1 (5 bases). The V end was cut by 1 base, the J end by 10 bases, with 14 bases between. Looked up from germline, CDR1 is MGHRA and CDR2 is YSYEKL. The CDR3 runs 15 residues. CDR3 sequence: CASSQAPGPGSPLHF. The CDR3 bases are TGCGCCAGCAGCCAAGCCCCGGGACCTGGCTCACCCCTCCACTTT.

DNA of the CDR3: TGTGCCAGCAGCCGACGGACAGTCAACGAGCAGTACTTC. Translated, it gives CASSRRTVNEQYF. This chain joins TRBV7-2 and TRBJ2-7, with D possibly matching TRBD1 (6 bases). Trimming removed 5 bases from V and 5 bases from J, with 13 bases in between. Germline V CDR1 and CDR2: SGHTA, FQGNSA. The CDR3 has 13 residues.

This clonotype was detected only a few times. CDR3 amino acids: CASSIYRGHQETQYF. As DNA, the CDR3 is TGTGCCAGTAGTATATACAGGGGGCATCAAGAGACCCAGTACTTC. The chain has TRBV19 and TRBJ2-5; TRBD1 matches at 9 bases. V gave up 2 bases and J gave up 2 bases; unmatched junction bases: 3. Germline lookup yields CDR1 LNHDA and CDR2 SQIVND (reference sequence). The CDR3 totals 15 residues.

As regards this clonotype: Sequence at one end of the junction differs from germline and may be a read error. V gene TRBV5-1 combines with J gene TRBJ2-4, with TRBD1 matching 7 bases. The germline gives CDR1 SGHRS, CDR2 YFSETQ. CDR3 length equals 13 residues. As DNA, the CDR3 is TGCGCCAGCGGCTTCGGGCAGGGGGACATTCAGTACTTC. This translates into CASGFGQGDIQYF. Based on the CDR3 plus reference TRBV5-1 and TRBJ2-4, the full variable domain is KAGVTQTPRYLIKTRGQQVTLSCSPISGHRSVSWYQQTPGQGLQFLFEYFSETQRNKGNFPGRFSGRQFSNSRSEMNVSTLELGDSALYLCASGFGQGDIQYFGAGTRLSVL.

The genes are TRBV9 and TRBJ2-1, with D unresolved. This CDR3 comprises 15 residues. Germline V gene lookup returns CDR1 SGDLS and CDR2 YYNGEE. Trimming removed 0 bases from V and 8 bases from J, with 15 bases in between. CDR3 residues: CASSVVGSYGYEQFF. The DNA for the CDR3 is TGTGCCAGCAGCGTAGTTGGTAGCTATGGTTATGAGCAGTTCTTC.

This clonotype has at least ten counts. Sequence at one end of the junction differs from germline and may be a read error. This sequence joins TRBV5-1 and TRBJ1-2; TRBD1 is a possible D gene (5 bases). The germline V gene has CDR1 SGHRS and CDR2 YFSETQ. This CDR3 is built from 14 residues. CDR3 DNA: TGTGCCAGCAGTCTCGGGACCGCGAACTATGGCTACACCTTC. Amino acid sequence: CASSLGTANYGYTF.

The V and J genes are TRBV12-5 and TRBJ2-3, with D unclear. The germline V gene has CDR1 LGHNT and CDR2 FRNRAP. CDR3 length: 14 amino acids. Trimming left V 2 bases short and J 3 bases short, with 9 bases between. The CDR3 nucleotides are TGTGCTAGTGGTTTGTGTGCGGAAACAGATACGCAGTATTTT. It is translated as CASGLCAETDTQYF.

In its sample, this clonotype was seen many times. This chain uses TRBV2 with TRBJ1-4, with D uncertain. The CDR3 runs 11 residues. Germline lookup yields CDR1 SNHLY and CDR2 FYNNEI. Trimming shortened V by 4 bases and J by 8 bases, and 5 bases separated the two germline ends. The CDR3 spells CASSVTEKLFF. The CDR3 DNA is TGTGCCAGCAGTGTAACGGAAAAACTGTTTTTT.

This clonotype has ten or more counts. This chain connects TRBV7-2 to TRBJ2-1; TRBD2 matches 7 bases. CDR1 SGHTA and CDR2 FQGNSA come from the germline V gene. V lost 3 bases to trimming and J lost 10 bases; unmatched junction nucleotides: 9. The CDR3 has 14 residues. CDR3 amino acids: CASSFGGRSVEQFF. CDR3 nucleotides: TGTGCCAGCAGCTTCGGCGGGAGATCGGTAGAGCAGTTCTTC.

This clonotype has at least ten counts. The chain uses TRBV24-1 and TRBJ1-2, with a tentative D call TRBD1 (6 bases). Trimming shortened V by 3 bases and J by 2 bases, and 9 bases separated the two germline ends. There are 14 residues in the CDR3. Germline V gene lookup returns CDR1 KGHDR and CDR2 SFDVKD. The CDR3 DNA follows: TGTGCCACCAGTGATAACGGACAGAACTATGGCTACACCTTC. Translating gives CATSDNGQNYGYTF.

This clonotype was detected ten times or more. The CDR3 bases are TGTGCCAGCTCACCACGATTGGCCCCCGGGGAGACCCAGTACTTC. It codes for CASSPRLAPGETQYF. The chain employs TRBV18 and TRBJ2-5; D unresolved. Trimming pared 1 base from V and 5 bases from J, leaving 14 bases between. CDR3 length equals 15 residues. Germline CDR1 and CDR2: KGHSH and LQKENI. The complete variable domain, with remaining parts taken from reference TRBV18 and TRBJ2-5, reads NAGVMQNPRHLVRRRGQEARLRCSPMKGHSHVYWYRQLPEEGLKFMVYLQKENIIDESGMPKERFSAEFPKEGPSILRIQQVVRGDSAAYFCASSPRLAPGETQYFGPGTRLLVL.

This clonotype was seen at least ten times. The rearrangement uses TRBV12-3 or TRBV12-4 and TRBJ2-2; 8 nucleotides line up with TRBD2. Losses at the gene ends were 3 bases for V and 1 base for J; bases not matched to a gene: 1. The CDR3 spans 15 residues. CDR3 amino acids: CASSFGGVNTGELFF. CDR3 nucleotides: TGTGCCAGCAGTTTCGGGGGGGTGAACACCGGGGAGCTGTTTTTT.

This clonotype was counted a few times. The chain has TRBV27 and TRBJ2-1; no reliable D call. CDR3 length: 15 amino acids. CDR1 and CDR2 (germline): MNHEY, SMNVEV (reference sequence). The V end was cut by 7 bases, the J end by 4 bases, with 17 bases between. In nucleotides, the CDR3 is TGTGCCAGCACGTCCAGCGCGGTGCTTTACAATGAGCAGTTCTTC. Translation gives CASTSSAVLYNEQFF.

This clonotype has at least ten counts. The chain has TRBV11-2 and TRBJ2-7; D ambiguous. Germline V lookup: CDR1 SGHAT, CDR2 FQNNGV. The V and J ends lost 5 bases and 3 bases respectively, with 8 bases between them. CDR3 length: 12 amino acids. This CDR3 reads CASSTSYYEQYF. CDR3 nucleotide sequence: TGTGCCAGCAGCACATCCTACTACGAGCAGTACTTC.

This clonotype has just a few counts. J is TRBJ2-5 and V is TRBV3-1; TRBD1 matches 7 bases. The V gene end was trimmed by 2 bases and the J gene end by 1 base; junction bases not matched to a gene: 1. Germline-derived CDR1 and CDR2 are LGHDT and YNNKEL (reference sequence). The CDR3 extends over 14 amino acids. CDR3 region: CASSQRGLQETQYF. In nucleotides, the CDR3 is TGTGCCAGCAGCCAAAGGGGGCTCCAAGAGACCCAGTACTTC.

The chain uses TRBV28 and TRBJ1-5; unclear D gene. Germline assignment: CDR1 MDHEN and CDR2 SYDVKM. There are 14 residues in the CDR3. V lost 8 bases and J 4 bases, leaving 15 bases between the germline ends. The CDR3 DNA reads TGTGCCAGCCGGAAGGCGCTGTTGAATCAGCCCCAGCATTTT. It translates to CASRKALLNQPQHF.

A note on this clonotype: One end of the junction fails to match germline, which may point to a read error. J is TRBJ2-1 and V is TRBV4-3, with a tentative D call TRBD2 (7 bases). Per the germline V gene, CDR1 is LGHNA and CDR2 is YSLEER. The CDR3 loop spans 16 amino acids. The DNA for the CDR3 is TGCGCCAGCAGCCCAAGCGTACAGGGAGGGTCATATGACCAGTTCTTC. It codes for CASSPSVQGGSYDQFF.

The table lists this clonotype with many counts. The V gene is TRBV5-1, the J gene TRBJ2-1; D is possibly TRBD2 (6 bases). The germline V and J ends were trimmed by 0 bases and 5 bases, with 12 bases remaining between them. The germline gives CDR1 SGHRS, CDR2 YFSETQ. This CDR3 comprises 15 residues. The CDR3 sequence: CASSLGREIDNEQFF. For the CDR3, the DNA is TGCGCCAGCAGCTTGGGTCGGGAGATAGACAATGAGCAGTTCTTC. The full variable domain, with the rest looked up from reference TRBV5-1 and TRBJ2-1, is KAGVTQTPRYLIKTRGQQVTLSCSPISGHRSVSWYQQTPGQGLQFLFEYFSETQRNKGNFPGRFSGRQFSNSRSEMNVSTLELGDSALYLCASSLGREIDNEQFFGPGTRLTVL.

V gene TRBV7-9 combines with J gene TRBJ2-5; TRBD2 matches 13 bases. CDR3 length: 16 residues. Germline V gives CDR1 SEHNR, CDR2 FQNEAQ (reference sequence). J lost 3 bases, V lost 5 bases, and 6 bases had no gene match. This chain's CDR3 is CASSRTSGGEKETQYF. As DNA, the CDR3 is TGTGCCAGCAGCCGGACTAGCGGGGGCGAAAAAGAGACCCAGTACTTC.

This clonotype was recorded at least ten times. This sequence joins TRBV7-2 and TRBJ2-5, with D uncertain. The V end lost 7 bases, the J end lost 5 bases, and 11 bases lay between the germline ends. This CDR3 spans 12 amino acids. CDR1 is SGHTA, CDR2 FQGNSA, per germline. The CDR3 protein is CASTQSAETQYF. The DNA of the CDR3 is TGTGCCAGCACCCAGTCGGCGGAGACCCAGTACTTC.

The chain recombines TRBV7-2 with TRBJ2-3; 9 bases line up with TRBD2. With 5 bases clipped from V and 2 bases from J, the junction kept 17 bases outside the gene matches. The V gene's germline CDR1 is SGHTA and CDR2 FQGNSA. CDR3 size: 19 residues. CDR3 amino acids: CASSPSPRWRGGLTDTQYF. CDR3 coding DNA: TGTGCCAGCAGCCCGTCGCCAAGGTGGCGGGGGGGCCTCACAGATACGCAGTATTTT.

The CDR3 protein is CASSLVGGREQFF. The CDR3 region has the DNA TGTGCCAGCAGCTTAGTGGGGGGGCGTGAGCAGTTCTTC. J is TRBJ2-1 and V is TRBV11-2; weak D call: TRBD2 (7 bases). The CDR3 sequence is 13 residues long. Trimming cost V 1 base and J 9 bases, with 10 bases left between them. Germline loops: CDR1 SGHAT, CDR2 FQNNGV. Drawing the rest from reference TRBV11-2 and TRBJ2-1, the complete variable domain is EAGVAQSPRYKIIEKRQSVAFWCNPISGHATLYWYQQILGQGPKLLIQFQNNGVVDDSQLPKDRFSAERLKGVDSTLKIQPAKLEDSAVYLCASSLVGGREQFFGPGTRLTVL.